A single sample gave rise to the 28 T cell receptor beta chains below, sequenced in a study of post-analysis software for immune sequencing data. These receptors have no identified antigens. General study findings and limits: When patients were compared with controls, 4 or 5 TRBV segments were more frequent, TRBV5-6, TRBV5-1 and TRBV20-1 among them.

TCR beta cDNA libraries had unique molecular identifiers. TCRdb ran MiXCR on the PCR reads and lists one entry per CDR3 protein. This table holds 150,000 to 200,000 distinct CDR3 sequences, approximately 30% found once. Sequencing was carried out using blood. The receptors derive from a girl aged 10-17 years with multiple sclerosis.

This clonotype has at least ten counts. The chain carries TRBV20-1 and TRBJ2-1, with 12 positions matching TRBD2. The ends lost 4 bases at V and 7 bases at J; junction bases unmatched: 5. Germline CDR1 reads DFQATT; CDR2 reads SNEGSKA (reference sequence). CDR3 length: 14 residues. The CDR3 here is CSATLAGGWNEQFF. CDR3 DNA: TGCAGTGCTACCCTAGCGGGAGGGTGGAATGAGCAGTTCTTC.

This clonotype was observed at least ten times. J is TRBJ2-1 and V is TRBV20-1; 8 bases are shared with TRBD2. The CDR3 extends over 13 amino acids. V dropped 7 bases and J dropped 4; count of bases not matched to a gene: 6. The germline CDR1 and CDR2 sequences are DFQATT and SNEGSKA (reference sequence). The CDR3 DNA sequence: TGCAGTGGAAGCGGGAGTAAATACAATGAGCAGTTCTTC. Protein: CSGSGSKYNEQFF.

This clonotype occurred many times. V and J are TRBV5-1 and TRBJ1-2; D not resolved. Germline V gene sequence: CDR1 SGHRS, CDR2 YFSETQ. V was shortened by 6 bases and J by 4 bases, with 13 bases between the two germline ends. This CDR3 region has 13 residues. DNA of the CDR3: TGCGCCAGCACTTCAGACTACTCCTATGGCTACACCTTC. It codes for CASTSDYSYGYTF.

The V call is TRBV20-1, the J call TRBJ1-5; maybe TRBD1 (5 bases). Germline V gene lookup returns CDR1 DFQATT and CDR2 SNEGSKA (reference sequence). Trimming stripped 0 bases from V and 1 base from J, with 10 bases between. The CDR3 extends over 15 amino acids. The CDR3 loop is CSARDLGESNQPQHF. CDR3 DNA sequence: TGCAGTGCTAGAGATTTGGGGGAGAGCAATCAGCCCCAGCATTTT.

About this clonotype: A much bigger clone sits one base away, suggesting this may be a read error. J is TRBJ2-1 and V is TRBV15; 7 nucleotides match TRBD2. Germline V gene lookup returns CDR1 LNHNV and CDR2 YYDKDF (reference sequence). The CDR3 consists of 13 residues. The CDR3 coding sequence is TGTGCCGCCAGCACCTCTAGCGGCAATGAGCAGTTCTTC. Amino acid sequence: CAASTSSGNEQFF.

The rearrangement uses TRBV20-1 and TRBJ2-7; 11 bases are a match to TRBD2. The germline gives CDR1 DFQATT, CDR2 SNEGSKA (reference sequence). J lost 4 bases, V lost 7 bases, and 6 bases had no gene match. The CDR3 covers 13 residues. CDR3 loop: CSVTGTSGYEQYF. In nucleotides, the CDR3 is TGCAGTGTAACCGGGACTAGCGGTTACGAGCAGTACTTC.

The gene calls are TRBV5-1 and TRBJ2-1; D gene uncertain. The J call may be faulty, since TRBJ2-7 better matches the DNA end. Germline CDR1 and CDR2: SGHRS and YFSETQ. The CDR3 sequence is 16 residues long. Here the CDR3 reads CASSLVPAGDYNEQYF. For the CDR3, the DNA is TGCGCCAGCAGCTTGGTTCCAGCCGGAGATTACAATGAGCAGTACTTC.

CDR3: CASSLAVTLQSSSYNEQFF. The CDR3 DNA follows: TGTGCCAGCAGCTTAGCGGTCACTCTTCAGAGTAGCTCCTACAATGAGCAGTTCTTC. The chain employs TRBV7-6 and TRBJ2-1, with D hard to call. Looked up from germline, CDR1 is SGHVS and CDR2 is FNYEAQ. The ends were cut back, 0 bases at V and 0 bases at J, with 18 bases in the middle. The length of the CDR3 is 19 residues. The complete variable domain, with remaining parts taken from reference TRBV7-6 and TRBJ2-1, reads GAGVSQSPRYKVTKRGQDVALRCDPISGHVSLYWYRQALGQGPEFLTYFNYEAQQDKSGLPNDRFSAERPEGSISTLTIQRTEQRDSAMYRCASSLAVTLQSSSYNEQFFGPGTRLTVL.

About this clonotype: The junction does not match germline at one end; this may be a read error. For the CDR3, the DNA is TGTCCCAGCAGCTTAGACCGCTATGGCTACACCTTC. It is translated as CPSSLDRYGYTF. The rearrangement links TRBV7-2 to TRBJ1-2; no reliable D call. Looked up from germline, CDR1 is SGHTA and CDR2 is FQGNSA. CDR3 length equals 12 residues. Drawing the rest from reference TRBV7-2 and TRBJ1-2, the complete variable domain is GAGVSQSPSNKVTEKGKDVELRCDPISGHTALYWYRQSLGQGLEFLIYFQGNSAPDKSGLPSDRFSAERTGGSVSTLTIQRTQQEDSAVYLCPSSLDRYGYTFGSGTRLTVV.

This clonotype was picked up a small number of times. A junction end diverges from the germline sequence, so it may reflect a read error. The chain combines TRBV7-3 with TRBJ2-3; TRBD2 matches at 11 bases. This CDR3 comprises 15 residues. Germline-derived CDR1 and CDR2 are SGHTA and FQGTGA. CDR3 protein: CASNLIAGGEDTQYF. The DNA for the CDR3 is TGTGCCAGCAACTTAATAGCGGGGGGGGAGGATACGCAGTATTTT.

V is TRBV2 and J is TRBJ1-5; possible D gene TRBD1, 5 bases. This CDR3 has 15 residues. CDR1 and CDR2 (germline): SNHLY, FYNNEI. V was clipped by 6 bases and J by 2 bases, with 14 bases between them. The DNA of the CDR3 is TGTGCCAGCAGCGTCAGGGACGTGGGCAATCAGCCCCAGCATTTT. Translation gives CASSVRDVGNQPQHF.

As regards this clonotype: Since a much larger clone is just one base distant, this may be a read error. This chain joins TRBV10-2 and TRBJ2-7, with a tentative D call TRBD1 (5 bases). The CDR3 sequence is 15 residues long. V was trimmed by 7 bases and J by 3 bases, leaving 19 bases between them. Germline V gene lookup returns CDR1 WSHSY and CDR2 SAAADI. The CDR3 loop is CASTLTEAGNYEQYF. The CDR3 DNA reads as TGCGCCAGCACCTTAACAGAGGCAGGGAACTACGAGCAGTACTTC.

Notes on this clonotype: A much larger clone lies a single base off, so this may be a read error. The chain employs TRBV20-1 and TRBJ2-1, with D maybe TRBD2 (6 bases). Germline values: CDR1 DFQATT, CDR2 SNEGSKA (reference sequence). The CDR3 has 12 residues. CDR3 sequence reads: CSAAGMGNGQFF. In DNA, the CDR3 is TGCAGTGCTGCGGGGATGGGCAATGGGCAGTTCTTC.

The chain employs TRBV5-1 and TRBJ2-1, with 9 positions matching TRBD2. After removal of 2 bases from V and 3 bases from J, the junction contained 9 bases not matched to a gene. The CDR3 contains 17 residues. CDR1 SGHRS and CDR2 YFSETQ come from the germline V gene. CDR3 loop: CASSFRGRLADYNEQFF. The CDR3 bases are TGCGCCAGCAGCTTCAGGGGTAGACTAGCGGACTACAATGAGCAGTTCTTC.

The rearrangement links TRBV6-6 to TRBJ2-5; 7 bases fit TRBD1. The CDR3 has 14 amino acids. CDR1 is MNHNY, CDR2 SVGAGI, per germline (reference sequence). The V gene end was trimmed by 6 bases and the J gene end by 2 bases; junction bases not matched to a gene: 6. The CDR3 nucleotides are TGTGCCAGCAGCCTTACAGGGGAGCAAGAGACCCAGTACTTC. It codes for CASSLTGEQETQYF.

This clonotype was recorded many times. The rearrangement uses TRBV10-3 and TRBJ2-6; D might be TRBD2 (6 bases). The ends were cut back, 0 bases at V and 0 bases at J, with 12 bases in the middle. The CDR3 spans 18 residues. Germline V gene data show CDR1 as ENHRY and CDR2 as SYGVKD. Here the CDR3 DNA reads TGTGCCATCAGTGAGTCGACGGGAGAAAGCTCTGGGGCCAACGTCCTGACTTTC. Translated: CAISESTGESSGANVLTF.

CDR3 nucleotide sequence: TGTGCCAGCTCACCAGGGACAGGGCGAGTTACGCAGTATTTT. Its protein is CASSPGTGRVTQYF. The genes are TRBV18 and TRBJ2-3; TRBD1 agrees at 9 bases. Trimming at V came to 2 bases and at J to 8 bases, leaving 5 bases not matched to a gene. The germline V gene has CDR1 KGHSH and CDR2 LQKENI. The CDR3 has 14 amino acids. The full variable domain, in which reference TRBV18 and TRBJ2-3 provide the parts outside the CDR3, is NAGVMQNPRHLVRRRGQEARLRCSPMKGHSHVYWYRQLPEEGLKFMVYLQKENIIDESGMPKERFSAEFPKEGPSILRIQQVVRGDSAAYFCASSPGTGRVTQYFGPGTRLTVL.

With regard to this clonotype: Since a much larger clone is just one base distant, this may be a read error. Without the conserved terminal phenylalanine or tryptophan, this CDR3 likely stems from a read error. CDR3 sequence (DNA): TGTGCCAGCAGCTTAATCGATGGAGGGCAGGAGACCCAGTACTGC. This encodes CASSLIDGGQETQYC. V gene TRBV7-6 combines with J gene TRBJ2-5; weak D call: TRBD2 (6 bases). Trimming left V 2 bases short and J 5 bases short, with 15 bases between. CDR1 and CDR2 (germline): SGHVS, FNYEAQ. CDR3 length: 15 residues.

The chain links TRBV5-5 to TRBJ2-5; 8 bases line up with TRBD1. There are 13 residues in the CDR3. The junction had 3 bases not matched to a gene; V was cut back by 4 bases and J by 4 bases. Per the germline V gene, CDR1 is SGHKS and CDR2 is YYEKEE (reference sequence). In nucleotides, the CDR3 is TGTGCCAGCAGCCCACAGGGGGTAGAGACCCAGTACTTC. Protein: CASSPQGVETQYF. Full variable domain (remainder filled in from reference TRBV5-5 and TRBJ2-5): DAGVTQSPTHLIKTRGQQVTLRCSPISGHKSVSWYQQVLGQGPQFIFQYYEKEERGRGNFPDRFSARQFPNYSSELNVNALLLGDSALYLCASSPQGVETQYFGPGTRLLVL.

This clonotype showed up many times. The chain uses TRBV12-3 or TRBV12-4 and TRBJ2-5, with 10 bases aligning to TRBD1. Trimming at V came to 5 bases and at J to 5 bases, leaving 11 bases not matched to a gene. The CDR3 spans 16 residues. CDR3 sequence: CASSPEGQGNWETQYF. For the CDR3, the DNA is TGTGCCAGCAGTCCAGAGGGACAGGGGAATTGGGAGACCCAGTACTTC.

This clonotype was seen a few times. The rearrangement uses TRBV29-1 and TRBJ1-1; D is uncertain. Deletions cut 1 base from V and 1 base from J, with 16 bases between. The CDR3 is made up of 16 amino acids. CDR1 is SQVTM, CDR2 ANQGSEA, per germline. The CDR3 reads CSVEGQAPRWNTEAFF. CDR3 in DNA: TGCAGCGTTGAAGGCCAGGCACCCCGGTGGAACACTGAAGCTTTCTTT.

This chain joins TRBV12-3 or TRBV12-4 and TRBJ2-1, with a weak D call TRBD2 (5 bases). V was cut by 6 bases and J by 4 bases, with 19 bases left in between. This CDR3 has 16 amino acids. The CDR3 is CASRGQTTPTYNEQFF. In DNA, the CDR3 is TGTGCCAGCAGAGGCCAGACTACCCCTACGTACAATGAGCAGTTCTTC.

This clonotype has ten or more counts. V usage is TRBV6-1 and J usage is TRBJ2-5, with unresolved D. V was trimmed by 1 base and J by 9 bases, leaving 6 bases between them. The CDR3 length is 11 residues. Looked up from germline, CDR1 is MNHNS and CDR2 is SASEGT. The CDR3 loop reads CASSEVEAQYF. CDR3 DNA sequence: TGTGCCAGCAGTGAAGTCGAGGCCCAGTACTTC.

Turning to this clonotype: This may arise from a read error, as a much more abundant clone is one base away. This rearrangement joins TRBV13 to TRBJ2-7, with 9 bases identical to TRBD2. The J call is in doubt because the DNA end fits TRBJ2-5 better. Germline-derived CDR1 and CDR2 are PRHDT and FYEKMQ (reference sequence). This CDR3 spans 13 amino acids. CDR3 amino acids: CASSGLARGTQYF. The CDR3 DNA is TGTGCCAGCAGCGGACTAGCGCGAGGGACCCAGTACTTC.

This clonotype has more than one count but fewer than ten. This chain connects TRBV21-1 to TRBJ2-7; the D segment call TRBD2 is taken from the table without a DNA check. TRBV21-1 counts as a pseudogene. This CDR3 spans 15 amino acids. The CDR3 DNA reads TGTGCCAGCAGCCCCCGACTAGCGGGAGTTTGCGAGCAGTACTTC. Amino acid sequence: CASSPRLAGVCEQYF.

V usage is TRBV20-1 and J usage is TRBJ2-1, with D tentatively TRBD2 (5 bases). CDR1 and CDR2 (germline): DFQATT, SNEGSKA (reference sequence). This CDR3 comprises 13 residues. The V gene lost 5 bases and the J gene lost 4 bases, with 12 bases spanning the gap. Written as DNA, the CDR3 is TGCAGTGCTGTGGGAGCGAATTACAATGAGCAGTTCTTC. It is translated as CSAVGANYNEQFF.

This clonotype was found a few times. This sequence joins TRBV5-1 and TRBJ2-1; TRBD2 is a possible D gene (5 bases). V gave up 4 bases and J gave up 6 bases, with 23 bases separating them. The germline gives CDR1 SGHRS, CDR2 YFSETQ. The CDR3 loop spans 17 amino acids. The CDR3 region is CASSPRGLPLPINEQFF. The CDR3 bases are TGCGCCAGCAGCCCTAGAGGGCTACCGTTACCCATCAATGAGCAGTTCTTC. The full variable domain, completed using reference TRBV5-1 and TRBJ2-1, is KAGVTQTPRYLIKTRGQQVTLSCSPISGHRSVSWYQQTPGQGLQFLFEYFSETQRNKGNFPGRFSGRQFSNSRSEMNVSTLELGDSALYLCASSPRGLPLPINEQFFGPGTRLTVL.

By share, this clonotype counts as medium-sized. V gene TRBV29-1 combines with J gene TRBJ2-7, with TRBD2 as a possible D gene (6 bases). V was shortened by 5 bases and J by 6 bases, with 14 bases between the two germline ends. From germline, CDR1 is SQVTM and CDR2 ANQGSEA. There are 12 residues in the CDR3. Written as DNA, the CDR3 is TGCAGCGTTTTGGAGGGGAAGGGCGAGCAGTACTTC. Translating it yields CSVLEGKGEQYF.